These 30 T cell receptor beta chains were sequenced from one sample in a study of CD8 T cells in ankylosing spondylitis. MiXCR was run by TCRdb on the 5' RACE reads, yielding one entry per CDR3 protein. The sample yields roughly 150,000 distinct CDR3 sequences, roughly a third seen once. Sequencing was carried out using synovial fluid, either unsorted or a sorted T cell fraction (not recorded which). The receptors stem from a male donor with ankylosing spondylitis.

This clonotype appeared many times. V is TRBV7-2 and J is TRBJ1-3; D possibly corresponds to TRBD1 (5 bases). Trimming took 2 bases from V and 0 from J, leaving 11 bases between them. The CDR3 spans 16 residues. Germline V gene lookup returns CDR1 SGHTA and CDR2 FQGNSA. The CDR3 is CASSLRGGDSGNTIYF. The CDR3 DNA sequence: TGTGCCAGCAGCTTAAGGGGAGGCGACTCTGGAAACACCATATATTTT.

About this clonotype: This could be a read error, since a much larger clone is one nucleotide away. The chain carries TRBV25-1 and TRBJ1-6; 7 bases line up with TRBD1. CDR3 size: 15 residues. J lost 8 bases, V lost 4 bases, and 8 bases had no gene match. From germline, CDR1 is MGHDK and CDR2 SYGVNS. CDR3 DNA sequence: TGTGCCAGCAGTGGGGGGACAGCGAATGATTCACCCCTCCACTTT. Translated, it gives CASSGGTANDSPLHF.

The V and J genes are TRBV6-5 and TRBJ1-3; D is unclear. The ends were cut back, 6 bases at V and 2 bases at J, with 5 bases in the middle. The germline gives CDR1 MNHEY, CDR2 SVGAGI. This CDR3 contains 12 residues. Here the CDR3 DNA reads TGTGCCAGCAGAACGACTGGAAACACCATATATTTT. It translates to CASRTTGNTIYF.

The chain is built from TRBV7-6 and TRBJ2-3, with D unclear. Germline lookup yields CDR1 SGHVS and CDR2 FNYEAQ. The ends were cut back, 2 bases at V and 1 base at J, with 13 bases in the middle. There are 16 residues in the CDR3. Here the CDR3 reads CASSLLPLEGTDTQYF. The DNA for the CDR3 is TGTGCCAGCAGCTTATTGCCCCTCGAGGGCACAGATACGCAGTATTTT.

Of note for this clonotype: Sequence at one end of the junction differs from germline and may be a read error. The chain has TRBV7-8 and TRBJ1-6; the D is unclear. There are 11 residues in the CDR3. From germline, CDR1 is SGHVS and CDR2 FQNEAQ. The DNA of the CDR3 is TGTTCCAGCAGCTTAGATTCACCCCTCCACTTT. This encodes CSSSLDSPLHF.

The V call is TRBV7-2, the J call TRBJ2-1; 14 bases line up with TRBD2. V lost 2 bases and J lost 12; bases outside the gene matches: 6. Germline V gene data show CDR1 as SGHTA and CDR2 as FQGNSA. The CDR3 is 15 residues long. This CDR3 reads CASSLWTSGGSGQFF. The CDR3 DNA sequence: TGTGCCAGCAGCTTATGGACTAGCGGGGGGTCGGGGCAGTTCTTC.

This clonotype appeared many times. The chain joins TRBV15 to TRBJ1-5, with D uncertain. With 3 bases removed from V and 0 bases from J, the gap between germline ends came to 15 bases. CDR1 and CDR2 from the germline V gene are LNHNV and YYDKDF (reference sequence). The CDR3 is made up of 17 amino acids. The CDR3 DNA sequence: TGTGCCACCAGCAGGGACCCCCGGGAGGCTAGCAATCAGCCCCAGCATTTT. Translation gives CATSRDPREASNQPQHF.

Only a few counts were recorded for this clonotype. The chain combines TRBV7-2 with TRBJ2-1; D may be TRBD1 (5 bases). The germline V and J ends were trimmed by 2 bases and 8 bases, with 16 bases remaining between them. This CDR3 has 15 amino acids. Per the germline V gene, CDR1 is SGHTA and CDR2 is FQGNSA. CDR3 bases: TGTGCCAGCAGCTTAAGGGGCCGATCTAGGGATGAGCAGTTCTTC. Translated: CASSLRGRSRDEQFF.

The CDR3 here is CASSYGSGQGRSYNEQFF. The CDR3 bases are TGTGCCAGCAGTTACGGTTCGGGACAGGGGCGCTCCTACAATGAGCAGTTCTTC. This rearrangement joins TRBV6-2 or TRBV6-3 to TRBJ2-1; the match to TRBD1 covers 10 bases. CDR1 and CDR2 from the germline V gene are MNHEY and SVGEGT. The CDR3 is 18 amino acids. The V segment lost 2 bases and the J segment 0 bases; nucleotides outside the gene matches: 7.

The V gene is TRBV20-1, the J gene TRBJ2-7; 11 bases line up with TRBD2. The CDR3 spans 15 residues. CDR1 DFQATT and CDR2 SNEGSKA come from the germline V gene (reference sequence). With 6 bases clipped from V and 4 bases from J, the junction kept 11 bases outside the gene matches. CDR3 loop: CSAVRGASGGYEQYF. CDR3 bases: TGCAGTGCCGTCCGTGGGGCTAGCGGGGGGTACGAGCAGTACTTC.

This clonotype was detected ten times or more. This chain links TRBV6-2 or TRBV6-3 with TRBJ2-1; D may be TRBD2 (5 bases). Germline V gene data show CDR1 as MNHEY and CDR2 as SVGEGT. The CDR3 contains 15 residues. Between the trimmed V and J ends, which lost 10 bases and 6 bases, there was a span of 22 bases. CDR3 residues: CATRPLGSGGNEQFF. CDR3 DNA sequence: TGTGCCACCCGTCCCTTGGGGAGCGGCGGCAATGAGCAGTTCTTC.

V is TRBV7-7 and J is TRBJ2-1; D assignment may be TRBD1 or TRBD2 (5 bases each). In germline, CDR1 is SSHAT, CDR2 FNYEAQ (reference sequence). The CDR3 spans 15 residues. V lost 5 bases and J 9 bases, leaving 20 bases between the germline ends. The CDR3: CASSPVGEFRGEQFF. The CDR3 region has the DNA TGTGCCAGCAGCCCAGTGGGGGAATTTAGAGGTGAGCAGTTCTTC.

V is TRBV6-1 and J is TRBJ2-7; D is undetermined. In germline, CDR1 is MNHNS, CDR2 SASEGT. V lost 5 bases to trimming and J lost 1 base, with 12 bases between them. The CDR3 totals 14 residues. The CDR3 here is CASSPRTESYEQYF. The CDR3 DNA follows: TGTGCCAGCAGTCCCAGGACGGAATCCTACGAGCAGTACTTC.

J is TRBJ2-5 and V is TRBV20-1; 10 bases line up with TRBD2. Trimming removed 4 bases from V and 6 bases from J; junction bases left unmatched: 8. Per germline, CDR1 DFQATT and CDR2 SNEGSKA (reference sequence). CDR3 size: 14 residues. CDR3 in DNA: TGCAGTGCTATAGAAGCGGGGGGGAGGAAGACCCAGTACTTC. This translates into CSAIEAGGRKTQYF.

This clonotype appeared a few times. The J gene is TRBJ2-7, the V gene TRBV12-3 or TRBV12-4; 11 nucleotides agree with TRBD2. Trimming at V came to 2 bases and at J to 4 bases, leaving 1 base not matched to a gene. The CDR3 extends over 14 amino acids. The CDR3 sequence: CASSLSSGRYEQYF. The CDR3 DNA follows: TGTGCCAGCAGTTTATCTAGCGGGAGGTACGAGCAGTACTTC.

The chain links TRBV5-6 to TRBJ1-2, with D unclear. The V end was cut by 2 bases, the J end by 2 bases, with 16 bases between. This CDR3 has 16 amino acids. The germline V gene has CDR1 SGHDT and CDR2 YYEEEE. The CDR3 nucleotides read TGTGCCAGCAGCTTTGGGCTGGTGGGGTTAAACTATGGCTACACCTTC. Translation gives CASSFGLVGLNYGYTF.

The chain's CDR3 is CASSPLSGTGGLTDTQYF. CDR3 nucleotide sequence: TGTGCCAGCAGCCCGCTATCGGGGACAGGGGGCTTGACAGATACGCAGTATTTT. This chain joins TRBV28 and TRBJ2-3; 12 positions agree with TRBD1. The CDR3 is made up of 18 amino acids. V lost 6 bases, J lost 3 bases, and 13 bases stayed unmatched. Germline assignment: CDR1 MDHEN and CDR2 SYDVKM.

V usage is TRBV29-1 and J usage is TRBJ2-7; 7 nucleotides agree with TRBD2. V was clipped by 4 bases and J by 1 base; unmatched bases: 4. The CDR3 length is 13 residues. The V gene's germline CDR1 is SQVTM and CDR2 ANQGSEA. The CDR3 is CSVVRGGSYEQYF. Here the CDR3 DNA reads TGCAGCGTTGTGAGGGGAGGGTCCTACGAGCAGTACTTC.

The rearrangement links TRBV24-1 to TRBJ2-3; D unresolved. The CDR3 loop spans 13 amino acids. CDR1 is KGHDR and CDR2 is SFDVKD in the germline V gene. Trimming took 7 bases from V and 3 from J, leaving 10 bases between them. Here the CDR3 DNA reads TGTGCCACCAGAGGTCAGAGAACAGATACGCAGTATTTT. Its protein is CATRGQRTDTQYF.

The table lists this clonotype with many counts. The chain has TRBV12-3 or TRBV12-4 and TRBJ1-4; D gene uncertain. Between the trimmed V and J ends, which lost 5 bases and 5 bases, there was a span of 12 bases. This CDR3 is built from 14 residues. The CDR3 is CASSRREKNEKLFF. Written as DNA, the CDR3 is TGTGCCAGCAGTCGACGCGAGAAAAATGAAAAACTGTTTTTT.

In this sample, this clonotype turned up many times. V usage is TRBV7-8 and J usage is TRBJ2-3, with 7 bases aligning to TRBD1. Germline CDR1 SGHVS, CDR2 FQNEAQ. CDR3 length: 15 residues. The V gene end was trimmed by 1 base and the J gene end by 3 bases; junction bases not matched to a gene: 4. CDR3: CASSLEGAKTDTQYF. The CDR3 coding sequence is TGTGCCAGCAGCTTAGAGGGGGCGAAGACAGATACGCAGTATTTT.

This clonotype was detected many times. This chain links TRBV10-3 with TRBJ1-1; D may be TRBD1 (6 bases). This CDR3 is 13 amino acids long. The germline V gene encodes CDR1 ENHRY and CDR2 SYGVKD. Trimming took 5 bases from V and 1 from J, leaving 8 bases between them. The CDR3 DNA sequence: TGTGCCATCAGTCAACAGGGGAACACTGAAGCTTTCTTT. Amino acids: CAISQQGNTEAFF.

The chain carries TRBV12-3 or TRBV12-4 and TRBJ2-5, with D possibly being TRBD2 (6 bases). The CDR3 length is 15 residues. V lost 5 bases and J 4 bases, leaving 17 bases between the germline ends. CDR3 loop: CASSVTGGDRETQYF. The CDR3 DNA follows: TGTGCCAGCAGTGTGACTGGCGGGGATAGAGAGACCCAGTACTTC.

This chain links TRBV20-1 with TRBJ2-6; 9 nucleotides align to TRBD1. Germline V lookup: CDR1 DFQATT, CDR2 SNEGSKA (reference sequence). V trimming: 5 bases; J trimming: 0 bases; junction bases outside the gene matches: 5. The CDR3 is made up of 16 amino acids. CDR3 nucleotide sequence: TGCAGTGCTGCCCAGACAGGGGGCTCTGGGGCCAACGTCCTGACTTTC. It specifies CSAAQTGGSGANVLTF.

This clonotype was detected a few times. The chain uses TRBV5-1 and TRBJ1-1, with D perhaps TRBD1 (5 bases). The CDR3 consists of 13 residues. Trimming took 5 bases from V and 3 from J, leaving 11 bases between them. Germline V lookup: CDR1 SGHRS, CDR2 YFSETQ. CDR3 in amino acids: CASRQAGDTEAFF. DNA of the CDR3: TGCGCCAGCAGACAGGCGGGGGACACTGAAGCTTTCTTT. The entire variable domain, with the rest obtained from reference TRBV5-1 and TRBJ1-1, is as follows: KAGVTQTPRYLIKTRGQQVTLSCSPISGHRSVSWYQQTPGQGLQFLFEYFSETQRNKGNFPGRFSGRQFSNSRSEMNVSTLELGDSALYLCASRQAGDTEAFFGQGTRLTVV.

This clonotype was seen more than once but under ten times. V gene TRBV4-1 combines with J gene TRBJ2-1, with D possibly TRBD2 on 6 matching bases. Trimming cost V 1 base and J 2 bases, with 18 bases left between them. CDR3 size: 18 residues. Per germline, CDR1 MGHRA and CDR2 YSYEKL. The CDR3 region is CASSQGGFGPSAYNEQFF. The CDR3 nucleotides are TGCGCCAGCAGCCAAGGAGGGTTCGGGCCTAGCGCCTACAATGAGCAGTTCTTC.

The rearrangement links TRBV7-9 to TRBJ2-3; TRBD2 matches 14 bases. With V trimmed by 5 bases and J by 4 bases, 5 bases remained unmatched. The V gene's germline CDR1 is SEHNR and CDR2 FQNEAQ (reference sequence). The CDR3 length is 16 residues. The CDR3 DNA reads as TGTGCCAGCAGCGCGGGACTAGCGGGAGTCGCAGATACGCAGTATTTT. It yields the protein CASSAGLAGVADTQYF.

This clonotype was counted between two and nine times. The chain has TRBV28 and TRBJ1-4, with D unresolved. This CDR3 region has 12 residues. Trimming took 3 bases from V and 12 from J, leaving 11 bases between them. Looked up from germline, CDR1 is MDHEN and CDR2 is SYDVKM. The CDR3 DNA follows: TGTGCCAGCAGTTTTATTAGCACACAACTGTTTTTT. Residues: CASSFISTQLFF.

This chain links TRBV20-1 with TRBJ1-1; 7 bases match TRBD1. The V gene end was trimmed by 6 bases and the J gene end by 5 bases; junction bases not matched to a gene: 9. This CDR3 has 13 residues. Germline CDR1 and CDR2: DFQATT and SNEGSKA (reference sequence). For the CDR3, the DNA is TGCAGTGCCCGCGGGGGACAGTCAACTGAAGCTTTCTTT. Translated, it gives CSARGGQSTEAFF.

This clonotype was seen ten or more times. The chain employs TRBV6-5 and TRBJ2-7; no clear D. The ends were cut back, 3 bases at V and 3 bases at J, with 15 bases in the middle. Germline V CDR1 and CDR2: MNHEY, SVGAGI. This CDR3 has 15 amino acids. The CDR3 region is CASSYKPPPIYEQYF. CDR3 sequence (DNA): TGTGCCAGCAGTTATAAGCCCCCCCCGATCTACGAGCAGTACTTC.